This is a list of T cell receptor beta chains from one sample in a study of T cell repertoires in cytomegalovirus infection. TCRdb reanalysed the reads using MiXCR and keeps one entry per CDR3 protein. This sample has fewer than 200,000 distinct CDR3 sequences, with roughly a fifth found just once. The sequencing sample was made of PBMCs. Source of these receptors: a human donor in good health (CMV status not recorded). Some clones in this sample may be carry-over from other donors' samples. Each CDR3 is given with its conserved first and last residue. Fields, in order: J gene, clone size, D gene, V gene, CDR3 DNA, CDR3 protein. D genes are given only for firm matches. Expanded clones get a size class; other rows say once, few or many, or leave the size out.

J gene: TRBJ1-2
clone size: many
D gene: TRBD1
V gene: TRBV6-2/TRBV6-3
CDR3 DNA: TGTGCCAGCAGTCCCCCCCCGGGACAGGGGGCTAACTATGGCTACACCTTC
CDR3 protein: CASSPPPGQGANYGYTF

J gene: TRBJ2-7
clone size: -
D gene: -
V gene: TRBV20-1
CDR3 DNA: TGCAGTGCTAGAGATAGCCCCTGGGATGGCGATAGCTCCTACGAGCAGTACTTC
CDR3 protein: CSARDSPWDGDSSYEQYF

J gene: TRBJ1-5
clone size: many
D gene: -
V gene: TRBV6-1
CDR3 DNA: TGTGCCAGCAGTGAATTAGGGGGGGGCAATCAGCCCCAGCATTTT
CDR3 protein: CASSELGGGNQPQHF

J gene: TRBJ2-5
clone size: few
D gene: TRBD1
V gene: TRBV28
CDR3 DNA: TGTGCCAGCAGTTTGGCAGGGGGAAGCAAGGAGACCCAGTACTTC
CDR3 protein: CASSLAGGSKETQYF

J gene: TRBJ1-1
clone size: few
D gene: -
V gene: TRBV7-2
CDR3 DNA: TGTGCCAGCAGCTTATCTCTCCCCCGAACTGAAGCTTTCTTT
CDR3 protein: CASSLSLPRTEAFF

J gene: TRBJ2-3
clone size: many
D gene: -
V gene: TRBV7-2
CDR3 DNA: TGTGCAAGCAAATATCAGGTTAAAGATACGCAGTATTTT
CDR3 protein: CASKYQVKDTQYF

J gene: TRBJ1-2
clone size: few
D gene: -
V gene: TRBV6-1
CDR3 DNA: TGTGCCAGCAGTGAAGCGGGAGGGGGATCCACCTTC
CDR3 protein: CASSEAGGGSTF

J gene: TRBJ1-6
clone size: many
D gene: -
V gene: TRBV7-8
CDR3 DNA: TGTGCCAGCAGCTCAGGGTCAGATAATTCACCCCTCCACTTT
CDR3 protein: CASSSGSDNSPLHF

J gene: TRBJ2-5
clone size: many
D gene: -
V gene: TRBV29-1
CDR3 DNA: TGCAGCGTTGTGACGGGAGTGGCACAGGGATCGAGGTTTGAGACCCAGTACTTC
CDR3 protein: CSVVTGVAQGSRFETQYF

J gene: TRBJ2-3
clone size: -
D gene: TRBD1
V gene: TRBV18
CDR3 DNA: TGTGCCAGCTCACCAAGACAGGGGGTCGGCACAGATACGCAGTATTTT
CDR3 protein: CASSPRQGVGTDTQYF

J gene: TRBJ2-7
clone size: -
D gene: TRBD2
V gene: TRBV29-1
CDR3 DNA: TGCAGCGTTGAGGGGGGGACGCCCTACGAGCAGTACTTC
CDR3 protein: CSVEGGTPYEQYF

J gene: TRBJ1-5
clone size: -
D gene: -
V gene: TRBV27
CDR3 DNA: TGTGCCACCTCCCCGGGACGCAATCAGCCCCAGCATTTT
CDR3 protein: CATSPGRNQPQHF

J gene: TRBJ1-1
clone size: few
D gene: -
V gene: TRBV7-8
CDR3 DNA: TGTGCCAGCAGCTTAGCGTGGCAGGGGAACACTGAAGCTTTCTTT
CDR3 protein: CASSLAWQGNTEAFF

J gene: TRBJ1-1
clone size: many
D gene: -
V gene: TRBV5-5
CDR3 DNA: TGTGCCAGCAGATTGGCCCTCCTCGAGGCTAAAGCTGAAGCTTTCTTT
CDR3 protein: CASRLALLEAKAEAFF

J gene: TRBJ2-2
clone size: -
D gene: -
V gene: TRBV12-3/TRBV12-4
CDR3 DNA: TGTGCCAGCAGTTCGTATAGTCCGGGGGAGCTGTTTTTT
CDR3 protein: CASSSYSPGELFF

J gene: TRBJ1-3
clone size: few
D gene: TRBD1
V gene: TRBV5-4
CDR3 DNA: TGTGCCACCTCAGGGGGGGGGATCTCTGGAAACACCATATATTTT
CDR3 protein: CATSGGGISGNTIYF

J gene: TRBJ1-2
clone size: -
D gene: -
V gene: TRBV14
CDR3 DNA: TGTGCCAGCAGCCCACTTGGGATTAACTATGGCTACACCTTC
CDR3 protein: CASSPLGINYGYTF

J gene: TRBJ1-5
clone size: -
D gene: TRBD1
V gene: TRBV19
CDR3 DNA: TGTGCCGCAAGGGACAGGGCGTTCAATCAGCCCCAGCATTTT
CDR3 protein: CAARDRAFNQPQHF

J gene: TRBJ2-5
clone size: -
D gene: -
V gene: TRBV5-1
CDR3 DNA: TGCGCCAGCAGCGCAGAACAAGAGACCCAGTACTTC
CDR3 protein: CASSAEQETQYF

J gene: TRBJ2-1
clone size: many
D gene: -
V gene: TRBV28
CDR3 DNA: TGTGCCAGCAGCTCTGGGGGAAGTTTGTATGAGCAGTTCTTC
CDR3 protein: CASSSGGSLYEQFF

J gene: TRBJ1-3
clone size: -
D gene: -
V gene: TRBV10-3
CDR3 DNA: TGTGCCATCAGTGAGGAGACCGCCGGAAACACCATATATTTT
CDR3 protein: CAISEETAGNTIYF

J gene: TRBJ1-1
clone size: few
D gene: -
V gene: TRBV19
CDR3 DNA: TGTGCCAGTAGTATCACCATTTCGAACACTGAAGCTTTCTTT
CDR3 protein: CASSITISNTEAFF

J gene: TRBJ2-2
clone size: many
D gene: -
V gene: TRBV6-1
CDR3 DNA: TGTGCCAGCAGCCTCGACTACACCGGGGAGCTGTTTTTT
CDR3 protein: CASSLDYTGELFF

J gene: TRBJ1-2
clone size: few
D gene: -
V gene: TRBV7-9
CDR3 DNA: TGTGCCAGCAGCTTAGCGATGACAGCCACCCACGGCTACACCTTC
CDR3 protein: CASSLAMTATHGYTF

J gene: TRBJ2-3
clone size: many
D gene: -
V gene: TRBV7-3
CDR3 DNA: TGTGCCAGCAGCCGCGCGGGGTCCTTAGATACGCAGTATTTT
CDR3 protein: CASSRAGSLDTQYF

J gene: TRBJ1-2
clone size: -
D gene: -
V gene: TRBV28
CDR3 DNA: TGTGCCAGCAGTGTGACGGCCCTCGGTGACTATGGCTACACCTTC
CDR3 protein: CASSVTALGDYGYTF

J gene: TRBJ1-5
clone size: few
D gene: -
V gene: TRBV27
CDR3 DNA: TGTGCCAGCAGTTTATCTCGGGTTCAGCCCCAGCATTTT
CDR3 protein: CASSLSRVQPQHF

J gene: TRBJ1-1
clone size: many
D gene: -
V gene: TRBV7-2
CDR3 DNA: TGTGCCAGCAGCTTCTTTCGAGTCACTGAAGCTTTCTTT
CDR3 protein: CASSFFRVTEAFF

J gene: TRBJ2-6
clone size: -
D gene: -
V gene: TRBV29-1
CDR3 DNA: TGCAGCGTCCGGGGCACCAGCTCTGGGGCCAACGTCCTGACTTTC
CDR3 protein: CSVRGTSSGANVLTF

J gene: TRBJ2-2
clone size: -
D gene: -
V gene: TRBV6-1
CDR3 DNA: TGTGCCAGCAGTGTGACCACAGGGTTCACCGGGGAGCTGTTTTTT
CDR3 protein: CASSVTTGFTGELFF

J gene: TRBJ2-1
clone size: -
D gene: TRBD2
V gene: TRBV11-3
CDR3 DNA: TGTGCCAGCAGCTTAACCAGCGGGGCTAGCGGGATTTACAATGAGCAGTTCTTC
CDR3 protein: CASSLTSGASGIYNEQFF

J gene: TRBJ1-5
clone size: few
D gene: -
V gene: TRBV12-3/TRBV12-4
CDR3 DNA: TGTGCCAGCACCGAGACGGGTGCTTATGATCAGCCCCAGCATTTT
CDR3 protein: CASTETGAYDQPQHF

J gene: TRBJ2-1
clone size: few
D gene: -
V gene: TRBV6-5
CDR3 DNA: TGTGCCAGCAGTCCCGGGGGCAGGGTCCACAATGAGCAGTTCTTC
CDR3 protein: CASSPGGRVHNEQFF

J gene: TRBJ2-2
clone size: -
D gene: -
V gene: TRBV19
CDR3 DNA: TGTGCCAGTAGTAGAGGCGACAGAATTCTAAACACCGGGGAGCTGTTTTTT
CDR3 protein: CASSRGDRILNTGELFF

J gene: TRBJ1-5
clone size: many
D gene: -
V gene: TRBV28
CDR3 DNA: TGTGCCAGCAGTCCCCAAGGGGCCGGACACAATCAGCCCCAGCATTTT
CDR3 protein: CASSPQGAGHNQPQHF

J gene: TRBJ1-2
clone size: many
D gene: -
V gene: TRBV7-2
CDR3 DNA: TGTGCCAGCAGCTTAGACAACCGCCCTAACTATGGCTACACCTTC
CDR3 protein: CASSLDNRPNYGYTF

J gene: TRBJ2-2
clone size: few
D gene: -
V gene: TRBV5-1
CDR3 DNA: TGCGCCAGTGGTTCGGCGAACACCGGGGAGCTGTTTTTT
CDR3 protein: CASGSANTGELFF

J gene: TRBJ1-5
clone size: -
D gene: TRBD1
V gene: TRBV5-1
CDR3 DNA: TGCGCCAGCAGGGTGGACAGGGATCAGCCCCAGCATTTT
CDR3 protein: CASRVDRDQPQHF

J gene: TRBJ2-5
clone size: many
D gene: -
V gene: TRBV7-2
CDR3 DNA: TGTGCCAGCAGCGCCGCCGGGGGAGGCGAGACCCAGTACTTC
CDR3 protein: CASSAAGGGETQYF

J gene: TRBJ2-3
clone size: -
D gene: TRBD1
V gene: TRBV29-1
CDR3 DNA: TGCAGCGTCACCGACAGGGAACATGCAGATACGCAGTATTTT
CDR3 protein: CSVTDREHADTQYF

J gene: TRBJ1-5
clone size: few
D gene: TRBD1
V gene: TRBV23-1
CDR3 DNA: TGCGCCAGCAGGGACAGGACGGATCAGCCCCAGCATTTT
CDR3 protein: CASRDRTDQPQHF

J gene: TRBJ1-5
clone size: many
D gene: -
V gene: TRBV12-3/TRBV12-4
CDR3 DNA: TGTGCCAGCAGGGCCGGGGGGGGGCGTAATCAGCCCCAGCATTTT
CDR3 protein: CASRAGGGRNQPQHF

J gene: TRBJ1-1
clone size: medium-sized
D gene: TRBD1
V gene: TRBV7-2
CDR3 DNA: TGTGCCAGCAGCAATGACAGGGGAACCACTGAAGCTTTCTTT
CDR3 protein: CASSNDRGTTEAFF

J gene: TRBJ2-2
clone size: few
D gene: TRBD1
V gene: TRBV19
CDR3 DNA: TGTGCCAGCAGACAGGGGCTAAACACCGGGGAGCTGTTTTTT
CDR3 protein: CASRQGLNTGELFF

J gene: TRBJ2-3
clone size: -
D gene: -
V gene: TRBV29-1
CDR3 DNA: TGCAGCGGCCACCTTTACACCACAGATACGCAGTATTTT
CDR3 protein: CSGHLYTTDTQYF

J gene: TRBJ2-2
clone size: many
D gene: -
V gene: TRBV7-2
CDR3 DNA: TGTGCCAGCAGCTTATGGGGTTTCGCCGGGGAGCTGTTTTTT
CDR3 protein: CASSLWGFAGELFF

J gene: TRBJ2-2
clone size: few
D gene: -
V gene: TRBV28
CDR3 DNA: TGTGCCAGCAGCTCGTACGGCCGTCGGACCGGGGAGCTGTTTTTT
CDR3 protein: CASSSYGRRTGELFF